This T cell receptor (beta chain) was identified in a study of neurological immune-mediated disorders. This clonotype has a count of ten or more. Its specificity is not known. Synthesis of cDNA used 5'RACE (with 10-nucleotide random UMIs). Every sequencing run returned over 190 million TCR-beta sequences, which were derived from 15-18 subjects. TCRdb independently ran MiXCR on the 5' RACE reads; one entry per CDR3 protein. The repertoire has some 33,000 distinct CDR3 sequences, about 1.6% of them found once; the top ten carry about 9%. The study, taken as a whole, reports: When grouped phylogenetically, the repertoires of 18 of the 34 multiple sclerosis patients fell together in one related-CDR3 cluster, which is a possible signature.

From 2 million PBMCs stored at -80 C, the unsorted libraries were generated. There are 13 residues in the CDR3. V was clipped by 6 bases and J by 15 bases; unmatched bases: 14. This chain connects TRBV12-3 or TRBV12-4 to TRBJ2-1, with 7 bases matching TRBD2. Input material: PBMCs. The clonotype originates from a woman under 40 with multiple sclerosis. Here the CDR3 reads CASSPPLGRGAFF. Here the CDR3 DNA reads TGTGCCAGCAGCCCACCCCTGGGGAGGGGAGCGTTCTTC.